The clone carrying this T cell receptor (beta chain) was picked up many times. Its cognate antigen is unknown. The germline V gene encodes CDR1 SGHRS and CDR2 YFSETQ. With 2 bases clipped from V and 2 bases from J, the junction kept 9 bases outside the gene matches. The CDR3 totals 17 residues. One entry per CDR3 protein results from TCRdb running MiXCR on the 5' RACE reads. Among 120,000 or so distinct CDR3 sequences, 5% to 6.5% were seen once, and the ten largest hold approximately 2%. This specimen comes from a study of T-cell memory formation after mild COVID-19. Whole-study findings and limits: What remained unconfirmed was the SARS-CoV-2 specificity of second-wave clones peaking on day 37.

The clonotype comes from an adult woman who had mild COVID-19 (a few samples of this study predate the infection). Cell type and time point are not known. V gene TRBV5-1 combines with J gene TRBJ2-1; 8 positions match TRBD1. Sequences were obtained from PBMCs or a T cell subset sorted from them (not recorded which). The CDR3 sequence: CASSLSRTGSTYNEQFF. In DNA, the CDR3 is TGCGCCAGCAGCTTATCCCGGACAGGGTCGACCTACAATGAGCAGTTCTTC.